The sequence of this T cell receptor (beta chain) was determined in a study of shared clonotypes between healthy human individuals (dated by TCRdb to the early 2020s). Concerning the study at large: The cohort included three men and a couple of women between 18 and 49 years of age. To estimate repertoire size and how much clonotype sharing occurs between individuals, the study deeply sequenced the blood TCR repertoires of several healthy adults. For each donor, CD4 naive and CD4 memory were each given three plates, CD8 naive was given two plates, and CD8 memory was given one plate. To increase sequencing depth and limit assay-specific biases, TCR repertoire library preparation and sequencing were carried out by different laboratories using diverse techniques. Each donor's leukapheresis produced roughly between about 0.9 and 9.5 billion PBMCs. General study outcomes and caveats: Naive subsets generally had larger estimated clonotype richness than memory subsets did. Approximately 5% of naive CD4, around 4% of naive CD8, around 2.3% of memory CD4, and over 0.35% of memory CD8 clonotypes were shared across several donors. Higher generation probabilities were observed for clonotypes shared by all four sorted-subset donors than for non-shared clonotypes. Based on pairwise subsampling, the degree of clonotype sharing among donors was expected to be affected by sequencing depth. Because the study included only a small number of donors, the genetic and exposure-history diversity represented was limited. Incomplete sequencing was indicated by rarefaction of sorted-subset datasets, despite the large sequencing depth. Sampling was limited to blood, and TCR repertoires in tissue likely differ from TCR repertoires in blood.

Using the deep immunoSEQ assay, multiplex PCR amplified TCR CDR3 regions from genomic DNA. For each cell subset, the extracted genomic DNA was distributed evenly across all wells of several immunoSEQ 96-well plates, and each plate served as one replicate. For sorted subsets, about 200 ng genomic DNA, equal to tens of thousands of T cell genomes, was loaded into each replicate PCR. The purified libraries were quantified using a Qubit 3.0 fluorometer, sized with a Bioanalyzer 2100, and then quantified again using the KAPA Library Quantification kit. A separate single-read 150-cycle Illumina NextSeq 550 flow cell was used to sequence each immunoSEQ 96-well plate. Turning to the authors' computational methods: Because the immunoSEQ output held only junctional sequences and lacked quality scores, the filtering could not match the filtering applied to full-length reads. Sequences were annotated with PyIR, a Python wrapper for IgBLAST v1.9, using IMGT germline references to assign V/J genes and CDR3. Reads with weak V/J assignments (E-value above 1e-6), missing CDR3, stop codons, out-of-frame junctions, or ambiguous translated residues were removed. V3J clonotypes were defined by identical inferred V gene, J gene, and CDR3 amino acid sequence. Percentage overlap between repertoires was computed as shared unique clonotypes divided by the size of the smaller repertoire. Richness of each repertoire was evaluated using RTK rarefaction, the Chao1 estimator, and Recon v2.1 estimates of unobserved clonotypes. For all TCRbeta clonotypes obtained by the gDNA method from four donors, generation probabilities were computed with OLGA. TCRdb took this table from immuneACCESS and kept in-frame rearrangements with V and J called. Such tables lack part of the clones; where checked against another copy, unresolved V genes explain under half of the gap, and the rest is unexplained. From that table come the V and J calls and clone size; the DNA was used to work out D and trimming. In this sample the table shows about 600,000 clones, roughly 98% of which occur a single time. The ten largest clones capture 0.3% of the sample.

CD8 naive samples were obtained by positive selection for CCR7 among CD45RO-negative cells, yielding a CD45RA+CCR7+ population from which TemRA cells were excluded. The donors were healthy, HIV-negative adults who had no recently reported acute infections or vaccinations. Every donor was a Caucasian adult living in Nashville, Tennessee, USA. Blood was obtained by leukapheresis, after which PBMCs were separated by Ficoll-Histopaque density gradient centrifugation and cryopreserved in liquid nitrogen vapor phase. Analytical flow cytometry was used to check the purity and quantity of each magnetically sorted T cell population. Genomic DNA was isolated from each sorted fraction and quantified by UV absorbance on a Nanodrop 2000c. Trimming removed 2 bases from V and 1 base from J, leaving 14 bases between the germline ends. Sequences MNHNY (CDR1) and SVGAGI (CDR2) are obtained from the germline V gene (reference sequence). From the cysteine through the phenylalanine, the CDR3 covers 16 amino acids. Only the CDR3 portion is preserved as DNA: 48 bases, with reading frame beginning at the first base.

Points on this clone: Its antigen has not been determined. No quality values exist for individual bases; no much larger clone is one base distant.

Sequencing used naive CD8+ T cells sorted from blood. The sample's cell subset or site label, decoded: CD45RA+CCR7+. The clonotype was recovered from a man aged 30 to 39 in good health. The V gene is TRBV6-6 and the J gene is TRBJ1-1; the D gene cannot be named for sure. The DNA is TGTGCCAGCAGTTACACTGTCCGGGCGCAGAACACTGAAGCTTTCTTT. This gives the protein CASSYTVRAQNTEAFF.